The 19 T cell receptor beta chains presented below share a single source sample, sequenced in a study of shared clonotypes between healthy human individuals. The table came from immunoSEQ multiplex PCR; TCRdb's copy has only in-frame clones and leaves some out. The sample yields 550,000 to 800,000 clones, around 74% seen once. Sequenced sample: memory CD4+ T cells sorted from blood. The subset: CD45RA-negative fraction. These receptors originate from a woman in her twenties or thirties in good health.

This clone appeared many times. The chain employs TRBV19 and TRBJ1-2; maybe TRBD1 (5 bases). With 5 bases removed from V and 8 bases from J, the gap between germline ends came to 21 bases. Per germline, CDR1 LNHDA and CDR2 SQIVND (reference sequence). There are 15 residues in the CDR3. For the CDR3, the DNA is TGTGCCAGTAGTCCAGCCGGGACGGCCGGCGGGGGCTACACCTTC. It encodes CASSPAGTAGGGYTF.

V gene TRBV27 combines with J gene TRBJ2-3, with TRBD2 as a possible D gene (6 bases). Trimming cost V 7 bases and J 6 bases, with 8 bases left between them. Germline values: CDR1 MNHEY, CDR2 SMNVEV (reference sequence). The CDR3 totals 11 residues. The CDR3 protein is CASTRGDTQYF. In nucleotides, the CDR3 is TGTGCCAGCACCCGGGGGGATACGCAGTATTTT.

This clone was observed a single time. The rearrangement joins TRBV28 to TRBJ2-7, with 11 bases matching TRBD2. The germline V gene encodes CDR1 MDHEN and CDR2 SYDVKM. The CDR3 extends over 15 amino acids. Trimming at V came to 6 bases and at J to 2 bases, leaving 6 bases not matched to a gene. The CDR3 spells CASSLGTSGTYEQYF. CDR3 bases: TGTGCCAGCAGCCTAGGGACTAGCGGCACCTACGAGCAGTACTTC.

The CDR3 loop is CASSPRIAGVPEQYF. DNA for the CDR3: TGTGCCAGCTCACCACGGATAGCGGGAGTCCCCGAGCAGTACTTC. V gene TRBV18 combines with J gene TRBJ2-7; TRBD2 agrees at 9 bases. Germline lookup yields CDR1 KGHSH and CDR2 LQKENI. V trimming: 1 base; J trimming: 6 bases; junction bases outside the gene matches: 7. The CDR3 runs to 15 residues.

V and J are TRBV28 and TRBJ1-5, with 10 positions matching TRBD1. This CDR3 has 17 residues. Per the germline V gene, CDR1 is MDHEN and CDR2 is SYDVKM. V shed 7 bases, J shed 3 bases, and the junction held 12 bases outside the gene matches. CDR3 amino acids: CASTVMGTGVSNQPQHF. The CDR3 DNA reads TGTGCCAGCACCGTCATGGGGACAGGGGTCTCCAATCAGCCCCAGCATTTT.

The CDR3 is CASSLVGPINTEAFF. The CDR3 DNA reads as TGCGCCAGCAGCTTGGTGGGACCCATTAACACTGAAGCTTTCTTT. The V gene is TRBV5-1, the J gene TRBJ1-1; D is perhaps TRBD1 (5 bases). The germline V gene encodes CDR1 SGHRS and CDR2 YFSETQ. The CDR3 has 15 amino acids. Trimming removed 0 bases at V and 2 bases at J, with 11 bases between. Looking up the rest from reference TRBV5-1 and TRBJ1-1 gives the full variable domain: KAGVTQTPRYLIKTRGQQVTLSCSPISGHRSVSWYQQTPGQGLQFLFEYFSETQRNKGNFPGRFSGRQFSNSRSEMNVSTLELGDSALYLCASSLVGPINTEAFFGQGTRLTVV.

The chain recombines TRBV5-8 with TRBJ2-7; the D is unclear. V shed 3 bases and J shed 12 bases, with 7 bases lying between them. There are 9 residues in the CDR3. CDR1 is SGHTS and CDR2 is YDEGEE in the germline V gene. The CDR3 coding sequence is TGTGCCAGCAGCTATGTATGGTACTTC. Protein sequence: CASSYVWYF. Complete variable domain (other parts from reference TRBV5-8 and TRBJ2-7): EAGVTQSPTHLIKTRGQQATLRCSPISGHTSVYWYQQALGLGLQFLLWYDEGEERNRGNFPPRFSGRQFPNYSSELNVNALELEDSALYLCASSYVWYFGPGTRLTVT.

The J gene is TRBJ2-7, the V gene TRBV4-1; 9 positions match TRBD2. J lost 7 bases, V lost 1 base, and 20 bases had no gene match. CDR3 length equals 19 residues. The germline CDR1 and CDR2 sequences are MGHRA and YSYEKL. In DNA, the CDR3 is TGCGCCAGCAGCCAAGGGGGGAAGGGTAGCGGGAGCCTCTTGTATGAGCAGTACTTC. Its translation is CASSQGGKGSGSLLYEQYF.

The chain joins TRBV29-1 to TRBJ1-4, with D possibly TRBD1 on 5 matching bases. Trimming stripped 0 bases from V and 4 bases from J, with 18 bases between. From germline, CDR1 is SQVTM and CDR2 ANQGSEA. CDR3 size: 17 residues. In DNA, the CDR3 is TGCAGCGTTGAAGAGGGCACAGGCGAACCCTATAATGAAAAACTGTTTTTT. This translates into CSVEEGTGEPYNEKLFF.

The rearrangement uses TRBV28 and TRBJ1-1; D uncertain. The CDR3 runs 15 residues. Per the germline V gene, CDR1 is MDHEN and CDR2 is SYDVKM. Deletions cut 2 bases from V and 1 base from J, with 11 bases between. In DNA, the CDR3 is TGTGCCAGCAGTTTAATCGTCAGCCCGAACACTGAAGCTTTCTTT. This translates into CASSLIVSPNTEAFF. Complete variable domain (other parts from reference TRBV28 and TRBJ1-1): DVKVTQSSRYLVKRTGEKVFLECVQDMDHENMFWYRQDPGLGLRLIYFSYDVKMKEKGDIPEGYSVSREKKERFSLILESASTNQTSMYLCASSLIVSPNTEAFFGQGTRLTVV.

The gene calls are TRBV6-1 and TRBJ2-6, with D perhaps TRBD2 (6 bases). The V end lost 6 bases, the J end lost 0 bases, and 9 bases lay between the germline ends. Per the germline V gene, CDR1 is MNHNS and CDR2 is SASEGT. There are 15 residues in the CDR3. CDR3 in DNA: TGTGCCAGCAGGACTAGGATCTCTGGGGCCAACGTCCTGACTTTC. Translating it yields CASRTRISGANVLTF.

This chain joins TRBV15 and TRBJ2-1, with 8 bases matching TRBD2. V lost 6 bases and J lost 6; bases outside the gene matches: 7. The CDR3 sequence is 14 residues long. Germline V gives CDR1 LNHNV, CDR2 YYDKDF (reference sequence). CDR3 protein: CATSPGGLSNEQFF. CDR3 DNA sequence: TGTGCCACCAGTCCGGGAGGGCTAAGCAATGAGCAGTTCTTC.

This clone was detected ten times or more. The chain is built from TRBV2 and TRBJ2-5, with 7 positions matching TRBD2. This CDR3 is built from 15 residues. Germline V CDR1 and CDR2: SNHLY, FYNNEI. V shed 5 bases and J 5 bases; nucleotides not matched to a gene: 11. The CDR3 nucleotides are TGTGCCAGCAGTAAACTAGCGAGCAAGGCGGAGACCCAGTACTTC. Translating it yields CASSKLASKAETQYF.

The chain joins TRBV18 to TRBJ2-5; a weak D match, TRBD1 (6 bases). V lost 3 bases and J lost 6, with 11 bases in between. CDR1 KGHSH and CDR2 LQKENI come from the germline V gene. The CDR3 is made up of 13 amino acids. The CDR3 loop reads CASSPTGSKTQYF. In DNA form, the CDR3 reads TGTGCCAGCTCACCCACAGGGTCGAAGACCCAGTACTTC.

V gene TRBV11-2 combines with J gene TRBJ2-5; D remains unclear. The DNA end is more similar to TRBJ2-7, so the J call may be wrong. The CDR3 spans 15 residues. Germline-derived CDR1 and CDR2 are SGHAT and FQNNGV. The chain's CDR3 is CASSSGQTAAYEQYF. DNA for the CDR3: TGTGCCAGCAGCTCCGGCCAGACCGCGGCCTACGAGCAGTACTTC.

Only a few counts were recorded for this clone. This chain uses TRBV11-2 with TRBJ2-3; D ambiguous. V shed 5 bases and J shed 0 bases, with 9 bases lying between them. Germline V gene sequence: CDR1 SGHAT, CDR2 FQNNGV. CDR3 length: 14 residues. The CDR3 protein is CASSQQRSTDTQYF. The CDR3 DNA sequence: TGTGCCAGCAGCCAACAGAGGAGCACAGATACGCAGTATTTT.

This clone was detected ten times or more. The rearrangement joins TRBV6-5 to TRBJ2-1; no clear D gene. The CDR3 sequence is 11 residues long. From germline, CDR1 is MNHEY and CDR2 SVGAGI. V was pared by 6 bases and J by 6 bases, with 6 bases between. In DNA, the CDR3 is TGTGCCAGCAGGGCCCTCAATGAGCAGTTCTTC. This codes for CASRALNEQFF.

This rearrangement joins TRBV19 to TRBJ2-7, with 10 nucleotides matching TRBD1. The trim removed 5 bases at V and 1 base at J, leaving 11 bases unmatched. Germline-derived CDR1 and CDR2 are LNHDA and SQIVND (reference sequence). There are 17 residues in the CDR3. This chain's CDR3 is CASSASDRGSGSYEQYF. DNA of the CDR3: TGTGCCAGTAGTGCTTCGGACAGGGGGTCGGGTTCCTACGAGCAGTACTTC.

The DNA for the CDR3 is TGTGCCAGCCTTCCTTGGGCTAGCGGGAGGGATAGCTCCTACAATGAGCAGTTCTTC. Its translation is CASLPWASGRDSSYNEQFF. The chain couples TRBV28 to TRBJ2-1; 12 bases are shared with TRBD2. The ends lost 8 bases at V and 0 bases at J; junction bases unmatched: 14. Germline values: CDR1 MDHEN, CDR2 SYDVKM. CDR3 length equals 19 residues.